This T cell receptor (beta chain) was observed in a study of low-dose radiotherapy and immunotherapy resistance in tumors. The V end lost 4 bases, the J end lost 0 bases, and 7 bases lay between the germline ends. CDR1 and CDR2 from the germline V gene are SNHLY and FYNNEI. The CDR3 has 14 amino acids. This clonotype was seen repeatedly, ten times or more. Time point denoted: after trial treatment. Specified treatment: LDRT plus nivolumab, ipilimumab, low-dose cyclophosphamide and aspirin (RACIN trial). Donors, who were enrolled in a single-arm phase I dose-escalation trial, received nivolumab, ipilimumab, aspirin, low-dose cyclophosphamide and low-dose radiotherapy. Amplification of TCRs used a constant-region primer and V-primer adapter for 20 PCR cycles. TCRdb redid the calling of the reads with MiXCR, one entry per CDR3 protein. The sample shows tens of thousands of distinct CDR3 sequences, around 34% of them seen only once.

The chain has TRBV2 and TRBJ1-5, with no clear D. Here the sequenced sample was PBMCs, taken after low-dose radiotherapy plus immunotherapy. This TCR came from a male donor with rectosigmoid adenocarcinoma. The CDR3 loop reads CASSGLNSNQPQHF. The DNA of the CDR3 is TGTGCCAGCAGTGGACTGAATAGCAATCAGCCCCAGCATTTT.